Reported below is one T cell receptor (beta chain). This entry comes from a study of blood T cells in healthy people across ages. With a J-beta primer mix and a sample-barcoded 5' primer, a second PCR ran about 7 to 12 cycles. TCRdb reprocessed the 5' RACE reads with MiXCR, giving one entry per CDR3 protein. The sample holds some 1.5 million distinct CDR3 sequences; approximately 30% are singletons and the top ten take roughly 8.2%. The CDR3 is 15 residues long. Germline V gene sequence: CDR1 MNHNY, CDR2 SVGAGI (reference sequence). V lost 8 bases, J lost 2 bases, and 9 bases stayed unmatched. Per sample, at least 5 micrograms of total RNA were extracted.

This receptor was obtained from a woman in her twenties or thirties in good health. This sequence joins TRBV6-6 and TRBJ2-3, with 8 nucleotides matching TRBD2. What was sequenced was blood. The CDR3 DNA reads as TGTGCCAGCGGAGGAAGCGGGGGCTACACAGATACGCAGTATTTT. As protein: CASGGSGGYTDTQYF.